Following are 17 T cell receptor beta chains from one sample sequenced in a study of shared clonotypes between healthy human individuals. TCRdb keeps only in-frame clones here, not all; method: immunoSEQ multiplex PCR. The data contain 550,000 to 600,000 clones, about 98% of them singletons. The naive CD8 population came from CD45RO-negative cells selected for CCR7, without terminally differentiated effector memory CD45RA+ cells. The sequenced material came from naive CD8+ T cells sorted from blood. These receptors all stem from a man aged 25-45 years in good health.

The V and J genes are TRBV5-1 and TRBJ2-7, with TRBD1 identical over 7 bases. From germline, CDR1 is SGHRS and CDR2 YFSETQ. The V segment lost 5 bases and the J segment 1 base; nucleotides outside the gene matches: 9. This CDR3 is built from 15 residues. CDR3 DNA: TGCGCCAGCAGTTTATTCCCGGGACAGTCCTACGAGCAGTACTTC. It encodes CASSLFPGQSYEQYF.

The rearrangement uses TRBV5-1 and TRBJ2-2; possible D gene TRBD2, 5 bases. This CDR3 contains 14 residues. Germline-derived CDR1 and CDR2 are SGHRS and YFSETQ. Trimming cost V 5 bases and J 2 bases, with 10 bases left between them. The CDR3 here is CASSSTSNTGELFF. DNA of the CDR3: TGCGCCAGCAGTTCAACTAGTAACACCGGGGAGCTGTTTTTT.

This rearrangement joins TRBV6-6 to TRBJ2-7; D could derive from TRBD1 or TRBD2 (6 bases each). Trimming took off 5 bases at V and 2 bases at J, with 16 bases between the two ends. The CDR3 has 15 amino acids. Germline V gene lookup returns CDR1 MNHNY and CDR2 SVGAGI (reference sequence). CDR3 bases: TGTGCCAGCAGTGACCCCGGGGGCCGGACCTACGAGCAGTACTTC. Its protein is CASSDPGGRTYEQYF.

This CDR3 is CASSATGSGYTF. CDR3 nucleotides: TGTGCCAGCAGCGCGACAGGGTCTGGCTACACCTTC. V is TRBV9 and J is TRBJ1-2; 7 nucleotides agree with TRBD1. Per germline, CDR1 SGDLS and CDR2 YYNGEE. The CDR3 totals 12 residues. V dropped 3 bases and J dropped 7; count of bases not matched to a gene: 3.

This clone was picked up one time. The V and J genes are TRBV11-2 and TRBJ2-1; TRBD2 aligns across 7 bases. The CDR3 totals 18 residues. The J segment lost 7 bases and the V segment lost 1 base, leaving 16 bases of the junction unmatched. Germline V gives CDR1 SGHAT, CDR2 FQNNGV. This CDR3 reads CASSLGEVQQRDWNEQFF. The CDR3, as DNA: TGTGCCAGCAGCTTAGGCGAAGTTCAGCAGCGGGACTGGAATGAGCAGTTCTTC.

V is TRBV19 and J is TRBJ2-2; 8 bases are a match to TRBD2. The length of the CDR3 is 15 residues. Trimming removed 5 bases from V and 4 bases from J; junction bases left unmatched: 6. The germline gives CDR1 LNHDA, CDR2 SQIVND (reference sequence). The CDR3 spells CASSRSGTSTGELFF. CDR3 in DNA: TGTGCCAGTAGTCGATCCGGGACTAGCACCGGGGAGCTGTTTTTT.

V usage is TRBV29-1 and J usage is TRBJ2-7, with D perhaps TRBD2 (7 bases). The CDR3 runs 12 residues. CDR1 and CDR2 (germline): SQVTM, ANQGSEA. V was cut by 7 bases and J by 3 bases, with 13 bases left in between. The CDR3 DNA reads TGCAGCGCCGGGGGGCAGGGCTACGAGCAGTACTTC. It encodes CSAGGQGYEQYF.

The chain is built from TRBV15 and TRBJ2-1, with D unresolved. Deletions cut 6 bases from V and 6 bases from J, with 12 bases between. The CDR3 length is 13 residues. CDR1 LNHNV and CDR2 YYDKDF come from the germline V gene (reference sequence). CDR3 DNA: TGTGCCACCAGTTTACGATCAGGCAATGAGCAGTTCTTC. This codes for CATSLRSGNEQFF.

The CDR3 DNA sequence: TGTGCCAGCAGCTCCGGACAGGGATGGAACGAGCAGTACTTC. It yields the protein CASSSGQGWNEQYF. This chain joins TRBV7-6 and TRBJ2-7; TRBD1 matches at 8 bases. The V segment lost 4 bases and the J segment 5 bases; nucleotides outside the gene matches: 7. The CDR3 covers 14 residues. Per the germline V gene, CDR1 is SGHVS and CDR2 is FNYEAQ.

The rearrangement uses TRBV6-5 and TRBJ2-7; 9 bases agree with TRBD2. This CDR3 region has 15 residues. Germline CDR1 is MNHEY and CDR2 is SVGAGI. V trimming: 7 bases; J trimming: 7 bases; junction bases outside the gene matches: 14. The CDR3 region has the DNA TGTGCCAGCACCCCGTCTCTGGCGGGAGGGGGGGAGCAGTACTTC. This codes for CASTPSLAGGGEQYF.

About this clone itself: This CDR3 is also generated by other DNA sequences in the sample. V is TRBV7-9 and J is TRBJ2-1; unclear D gene. CDR3 length equals 11 residues. Germline lookup yields CDR1 SEHNR and CDR2 FQNEAQ (reference sequence). The V end was cut by 1 base, the J end by 7 bases, with 2 bases between. The CDR3 here is CASSLGNEQFF. In DNA, the CDR3 is TGTGCCAGCAGCTTAGGAAATGAGCAGTTCTTC. The complete variable domain, with remaining parts taken from reference TRBV7-9 and TRBJ2-1, reads DTGVSQNPRHKITKRGQNVTFRCDPISEHNRLYWYRQTLGQGPEFLTYFQNEAQLEKSRLLSDRFSAERPKGSFSTLEIQRTEQGDSAMYLCASSLGNEQFFGPGTRLTVL.

The CDR3 DNA follows: TGTGCCAGCAGGTTACGACAGGGGGTGTTTTTTGAAGCTTTCTTT. It yields the protein CASRLRQGVFFEAFF. The chain uses TRBV11-2 and TRBJ1-1; 9 nucleotides match TRBD1. V gave up 6 bases and J gave up 7 bases; unmatched junction bases: 12. Germline CDR1 reads SGHAT; CDR2 reads FQNNGV. There are 15 residues in the CDR3.

V is TRBV7-9 and J is TRBJ2-5; 8 bases are shared with TRBD1. The germline V gene has CDR1 SEHNR and CDR2 FQNEAQ (reference sequence). This CDR3 has 15 residues. V lost 5 bases to trimming and J lost 4 bases; unmatched junction nucleotides: 9. CDR3 region: CASSTYGTGLETQYF. In DNA, the CDR3 is TGTGCCAGCAGCACATACGGGACAGGATTAGAGACCCAGTACTTC.

Remarks on this clone: Other nucleotide sequences from this sample produce the same CDR3. J is TRBJ2-2 and V is TRBV27; D unresolved. Trimming cost V 2 bases and J 5 bases, with 6 bases left between them. Germline V gene sequence: CDR1 MNHEY, CDR2 SMNVEV (reference sequence). CDR3 length: 13 residues. DNA of the CDR3: TGTGCCAGCAGTTTAGGTCGGACCGGGGAGCTGTTTTTT. Its protein product is CASSLGRTGELFF.

The V gene is TRBV5-4, the J gene TRBJ2-2; D possibly corresponds to TRBD2 (6 bases). Germline CDR1 is SGHNT and CDR2 is YYREEE (reference sequence). This CDR3 comprises 14 residues. V was shortened by 5 bases and J by 4 bases, with 12 bases between the two germline ends. The CDR3 DNA sequence: TGTGCCAGCAGTAGCGGACCTACCACCGGGGAGCTGTTTTTT. It translates to CASSSGPTTGELFF.

This rearrangement joins TRBV9 to TRBJ2-5; 10 positions agree with TRBD1. Germline assignment: CDR1 SGDLS and CDR2 YYNGEE. This CDR3 spans 15 amino acids. The V segment lost 2 bases and the J segment 3 bases; nucleotides outside the gene matches: 4. This CDR3 reads CASSVGTGVEETQYF. The DNA for the CDR3 is TGTGCCAGCAGCGTGGGGACAGGGGTAGAAGAGACCCAGTACTTC.

V usage is TRBV27 and J usage is TRBJ2-1; either TRBD1 or TRBD2 may supply D (5 bases each). The CDR3 is made up of 15 amino acids. The germline V gene has CDR1 MNHEY and CDR2 SMNVEV (reference sequence). V dropped 3 bases and J dropped 1 base, with 10 bases sitting between them. The CDR3 sequence is CASSLAGRSYNEQFF. The CDR3 nucleotides are TGTGCCAGCAGTTTGGCAGGGAGATCCTACAATGAGCAGTTCTTC.